A single sample gave rise to the 12 T cell receptor beta chains below, sequenced in a study of spatial heterogeneity in lung cancer. The time point: blood at routine non-recurrence follow-up after resection. MiXCR was run by TCRdb on the 5' RACE reads, yielding one entry per CDR3 protein. This table has 110,000 or so distinct CDR3 sequences, under 14% appearing once. Sequenced material: PBMCs, taken at follow-up. These receptors were obtained from a female donor with early-stage non-small cell lung cancer.

CDR3: CSVTRTGTEQFF. CDR3 DNA sequence: TGCAGCGTGACCCGGACAGGAACTGAGCAGTTCTTC. The chain combines TRBV29-1 with TRBJ2-1; TRBD1 matches 7 bases. The trim removed 6 bases at V and 9 bases at J, leaving 8 bases unmatched. CDR3 length: 12 amino acids. Germline-derived CDR1 and CDR2 are SQVTM and ANQGSEA.

This clonotype is labeled as large. The chain is built from TRBV6-6 and TRBJ2-3; 11 bases are a match to TRBD1. The germline gives CDR1 MNHNY, CDR2 SVGAGI (reference sequence). The CDR3 extends over 18 amino acids. Trimming took 0 bases from V and 0 from J; bases not matched to a gene: 5. For the CDR3, the DNA is TGTGCCAGCAGTTACTCGATTTGGACAGGGGGCAGCACAGATACGCAGTATTTT. Translating gives CASSYSIWTGGSTDTQYF.

CDR3 sequence reads: CSVEDQGMAYNEQFF. The DNA of the CDR3 is TGCAGCGTTGAAGATCAAGGGATGGCCTACAATGAGCAGTTCTTC. This chain links TRBV29-1 with TRBJ2-1; no clear D gene. CDR1 and CDR2 (germline): SQVTM, ANQGSEA. The length of the CDR3 is 15 residues. Trimming took off 0 bases at V and 2 bases at J, with 11 bases between the two ends.

The rearrangement joins TRBV12-3 or TRBV12-4 to TRBJ1-5; D possibly corresponds to TRBD1 (5 bases). This CDR3 is 15 amino acids long. The V end lost 5 bases, the J end lost 0 bases, and 11 bases lay between the germline ends. The chain's CDR3 is CASSPPGNSNQPQHF. The CDR3 DNA reads as TGTGCCAGCAGTCCTCCAGGGAATAGCAATCAGCCCCAGCATTTT.

This clonotype was counted many times. The chain is built from TRBV24-1 and TRBJ2-3; TRBD1 or TRBD2 may be the D gene (5 bases each). V was trimmed by 3 bases and J by 2 bases, leaving 11 bases between them. CDR1 and CDR2 from the germline V gene are KGHDR and SFDVKD. The CDR3 loop spans 15 amino acids. For the CDR3, the DNA is TGTGCCACCAGTGATCCCAGGGACCCCACAGATACGCAGTATTTT. This sequence encodes CATSDPRDPTDTQYF.

This clonotype has just a few counts. CDR3 sequence: CASSLPVPLETQYF. CDR3 nucleotide sequence: TGTGCCAGCTCACTTCCGGTCCCCCTGGAGACCCAGTACTTC. The chain couples TRBV18 to TRBJ2-5; D is uncertain. The CDR3 consists of 14 residues. The ends were cut back, 4 bases at V and 5 bases at J, with 14 bases in the middle. CDR1 is KGHSH and CDR2 is LQKENI in the germline V gene.

This clonotype occurred a few times. V is TRBV27 and J is TRBJ1-1; a possible D gene is TRBD1 (6 bases). V gave up 6 bases and J gave up 5 bases, with 13 bases separating them. Germline V CDR1 and CDR2: MNHEY, SMNVEV (reference sequence). CDR3 length equals 13 residues. CDR3 protein: CASRLTGRTEAFF. The DNA of the CDR3 is TGTGCCAGCAGGTTAACAGGGAGGACTGAAGCTTTCTTT.

This clonotype was observed many times. The J gene is TRBJ1-1, the V gene TRBV29-1; TRBD1 agrees at 7 bases. V shed 6 bases and J 3 bases; nucleotides not matched to a gene: 4. Per the germline V gene, CDR1 is SQVTM and CDR2 is ANQGSEA. The CDR3 loop spans 12 amino acids. The CDR3: CSVWDRHTEAFF. The CDR3 DNA sequence: TGCAGCGTGTGGGACAGACACACTGAAGCTTTCTTT.

This clonotype was picked up a small number of times. The J gene is TRBJ2-7, the V gene TRBV28, with 7 bases identical to TRBD1. The CDR3 length is 14 residues. Looked up from germline, CDR1 is MDHEN and CDR2 is SYDVKM. V lost 2 bases and J lost 2; bases outside the gene matches: 3. In nucleotides, the CDR3 is TGTGCCAGCAGTTTAGCAGGGGGAACCTACGAGCAGTACGTC. Its translation is CASSLAGGTYEQYV.

This clonotype was counted ten times or more. The CDR3 DNA reads TGTGCCAGCAGCCCCCGCGGGGTGCAGCCCCAGCATTTT. This sequence encodes CASSPRGVQPQHF. V is TRBV3-1 and J is TRBJ1-5; D remains unclear. The CDR3 has 13 residues. V was cut by 4 bases and J by 7 bases, with 11 bases left in between. The germline CDR1 and CDR2 sequences are LGHDT and YNNKEL (reference sequence).

The chain combines TRBV19 with TRBJ1-5; D unresolved. The CDR3 consists of 12 residues. V shed 6 bases and J shed 4 bases, with 7 bases lying between them. CDR1 and CDR2 from the germline V gene are LNHDA and SQIVND (reference sequence). CDR3 loop: CASRGRNQPQHF. The CDR3, as DNA: TGTGCCAGTAGAGGACGGAATCAGCCCCAGCATTTT.

V is TRBV20-1 and J is TRBJ1-2; weak D call: TRBD1 (5 bases). CDR1 DFQATT and CDR2 SNEGSKA come from the germline V gene (reference sequence). The CDR3 is 11 amino acids. Deletions cut 6 bases from V and 3 bases from J, with 8 bases between. The CDR3 nucleotides are TGCAGTGCGGGGGAGGACTATGGCTACACCTTC. As protein: CSAGEDYGYTF.